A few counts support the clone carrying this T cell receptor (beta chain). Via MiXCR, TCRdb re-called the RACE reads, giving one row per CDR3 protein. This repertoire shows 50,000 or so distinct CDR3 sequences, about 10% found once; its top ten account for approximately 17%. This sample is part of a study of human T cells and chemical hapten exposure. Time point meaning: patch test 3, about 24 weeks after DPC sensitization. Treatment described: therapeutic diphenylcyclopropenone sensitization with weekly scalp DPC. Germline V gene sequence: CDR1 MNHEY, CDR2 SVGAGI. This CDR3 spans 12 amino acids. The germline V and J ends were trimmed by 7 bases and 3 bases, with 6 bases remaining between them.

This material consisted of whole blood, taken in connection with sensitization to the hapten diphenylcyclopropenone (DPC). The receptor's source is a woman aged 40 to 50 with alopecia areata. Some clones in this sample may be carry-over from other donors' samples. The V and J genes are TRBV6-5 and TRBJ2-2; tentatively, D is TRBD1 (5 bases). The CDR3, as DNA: TGTGCCAGCAAGGGGCACACCGGGGAGCTGTTTTTT. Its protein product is CASKGHTGELFF.